This T cell receptor (beta chain) was profiled in a study of T cells after yellow fever vaccination. TCRdb re-analysed the 5' RACE reads in MiXCR, keeping a single row per CDR3 protein. The sample records 300,000 to 350,000 distinct CDR3 sequences, around 8.1% being singletons. The sequenced sample was PBMCs, obtained roughly seven weeks after the first yellow fever vaccination. The receptor comes from a man younger than 35 who received the YFV17D yellow fever vaccine.

The CDR3 coding sequence is TGTGCCAGCAGCCTTTGCGGTGCGCTTCCCGGGGGGAACACCGGGGAGCTGTTTTTT. This sequence encodes CASSLCGALPGGNTGELFF. J is TRBJ2-2 and V is TRBV5-6; a weak D match, TRBD2 (6 bases). Trimming pared 4 bases from V and 1 base from J, leaving 23 bases between. The germline V gene has CDR1 SGHDT and CDR2 YYEEEE. CDR3 size: 19 residues. Looking up the rest from reference TRBV5-6 and TRBJ2-2 gives the full variable domain: DAGVTQSPTHLIKTRGQQVTLRCSPKSGHDTVSWYQQALGQGPQFIFQYYEEEERQRGNFPDRFSGHQFPNYSSELNVNALLLGDSALYLCASSLCGALPGGNTGELFFGEGSRLTVL.